Detailed here is one TCR beta chain. These data come from a study of blood T cell repertoires in COVID-19. Background on the study: Italy, Spain and the United States were the sources of the convalescent and acute COVID-19 samples. Sources were T cells, B-cell-depleted T cells, or PBMCs; the material itself was cDNA or gDNA.

Authors' processing steps: Nucleated cell number was recorded as an estimate derived from reference gene primer amplification. Data came from immunoSEQ multiplex PCR; TCRdb stores just in-frame clones and leaves some out. For V, J and clone size, that table is used; D and trimming come from the DNA. This sample has about 110,000 clones, with 75% to 85% found just once. Seattle participants joined during active infection and were tracked over time. Per germline, CDR1 MGHRA and CDR2 YSYEKL. Germline trimming cut 2 bases from V and 4 bases from J; bases unmatched to any gene: 8. CDR3 size: 16 residues. The source material was peripheral blood. The sequence was obtained from an elderly man with COVID-19, enrolled during active disease. The rearrangement links TRBV4-1 to TRBJ2-7, with 10 nucleotides matching TRBD2. The CDR3 DNA is TGCGCCAGCAGCCAAACCGCTAGCGGGAGACAGTACGAGCAGTACTTC. Encoded protein: CASSQTASGRQYEQYF.